The clone carrying this T cell receptor (beta chain) was recorded at least ten times. Its target is not known. The entry originates in a study of T-cell reconstitution after alpha-beta-depleted transplantation in children. The study, taken as a whole, reports: T-cell counts and diversity were attributed mostly to newly produced T cells one year after transplant. Expanded clones from the graft, numbering several hundred, reportedly supplied alpha-beta T cells about two months after transplant. From surviving recipient T cells and thymic progenitors came the high day-60 TCRbeta diversity observed in some patients.

A library of TCRbeta sequences, prepared with unique molecular identifiers, was generated. TCRdb redid the calling of the PCR reads with MiXCR, one entry per CDR3 protein. Here the sample spans over 200,000 distinct CDR3 sequences, around 9.2% being singletons. The CDR3 sequence is 15 residues long. CDR1 and CDR2 (germline): DFQATT, SNEGSKA (reference sequence). The V and J ends lost 5 bases and 2 bases, in that order; junction bases with no gene match: 9. The sequencing used PBMCs, mostly from graft donor cells, collected 360 days after TCRalphabeta/CD19-depleted stem cell transplant. This chain uses TRBV20-1 with TRBJ2-5; 9 nucleotides match TRBD1. The TCR originated in a male patient between 2 and 10 years old who had a stem cell transplant for acute myeloid leukemia, so the T cells may come from the graft donor. The CDR3 spells CSALRQGGLQETQYF. As DNA, the CDR3 is TGCAGTGCTCTTCGACAGGGGGGGTTACAAGAGACCCAGTACTTC.